The entry below describes one TCR beta chain. Its antigen is still unknown. The assay was immunoSEQ multiplex PCR, and TCRdb's table has in-frame clones only and misses some. This table holds about 74,000 clones, 94% found once. These data belong to a study of cytomegalovirus exposure and HLA in healthy donors. About the study: The 130 or so validation repertoires used a platform that matched the one used for the roughly 700 first-cohort repertoires, as a later analysis reported. Study results and limitations: CMV antigen specificity of a few CMV-associated chains was confirmed in vitro. Many donors carried some public TCRs, although rarity characterized most TCR sequences. Some TCR beta chains (164 of them) were listed as cytomegalovirus-associated.

V gave up 2 bases and J gave up 6 bases, with 10 bases separating them. CDR3 length equals 13 residues. The V gene's germline CDR1 is SGHTA and CDR2 FQGNSA. The rearrangement uses TRBV7-2 and TRBJ1-2, with D tentatively TRBD1 (5 bases). The TCR sequence derives from a man between 18 and 35 years old in good health and CMV-seropositive. The material sequenced was PBMCs. Here the CDR3 reads CASSLSRENGYTF. CDR3 bases: TGTGCCAGCAGCTTATCCAGGGAAAATGGCTACACCTTC.